These 30 T cell receptor beta chains share one sample of origin, sequenced in a study of control samples from healthy donors and cancer patients. This table comes from immunoSEQ multiplex PCR, and its TCRdb copy is limited to in-frame clones, with some not included. The sample consists of about 110,000 clones, roughly 90% of them appearing once. Input material: blood. Receptor source: a young woman in good health.

V gene TRBV7-9 combines with J gene TRBJ2-1; D uncertain. V was pared by 8 bases and J by 5 bases, with 4 bases between. Germline V gene lookup returns CDR1 SEHNR and CDR2 FQNEAQ (reference sequence). The CDR3 is made up of 10 amino acids. CDR3 in amino acids: CASGDNEQFF. The CDR3, as DNA: TGTGCCAGCGGAGACAATGAGCAGTTCTTC. Drawing the rest from reference TRBV7-9 and TRBJ2-1, the complete variable domain is DTGVSQNPRHKITKRGQNVTFRCDPISEHNRLYWYRQTLGQGPEFLTYFQNEAQLEKSRLLSDRFSAERPKGSFSTLEIQRTEQGDSAMYLCASGDNEQFFGPGTRLTVL.

This clone has a single count. The chain recombines TRBV7-2 with TRBJ2-1; 10 positions agree with TRBD2. Germline trimming cut 1 base from V and 2 bases from J; bases unmatched to any gene: 5. Germline V gives CDR1 SGHTA, CDR2 FQGNSA. The CDR3 runs to 17 residues. This chain's CDR3 is CASSLGWGTSAYNEQFF. The CDR3 nucleotides are TGTGCCAGCAGCTTAGGATGGGGGACTAGCGCCTACAATGAGCAGTTCTTC.

The chain is built from TRBV12-3 or TRBV12-4 and TRBJ2-1, with unresolved D. Trimming took off 6 bases at V and 6 bases at J, with 9 bases between the two ends. The CDR3 has 12 residues. The CDR3 protein is CASRSRSNEQFF. The DNA for the CDR3 is TGTGCCAGCAGATCCAGGAGCAATGAGCAGTTCTTC.

J is TRBJ1-1 and V is TRBV21-1. TRBV21-1 is described as a pseudogene. This CDR3 comprises 16 residues. The CDR3 loop reads CASRSTGRIMNTEAFF. As DNA, the CDR3 is TGTGCCAGCAGAAGTACGGGACGAATCATGAACACTGAAGCTTTCTTT.

The J gene is TRBJ2-1, the V gene TRBV6-2 or TRBV6-3; D gene ambiguous. With 5 bases removed from V and 5 bases from J, the gap between germline ends came to 10 bases. This CDR3 has 13 residues. Germline-derived CDR1 and CDR2 are MNHEY and SVGEGT. CDR3 sequence: CASSPVGDNEQFF. The CDR3 region has the DNA TGTGCCAGCAGTCCAGTAGGTGACAATGAGCAGTTCTTC.

The rearrangement links TRBV18 to TRBJ2-3, with a possible D match to TRBD1 (5 bases). Germline lookup yields CDR1 KGHSH and CDR2 LQKENI. V lost 2 bases, J lost 4 bases, and 10 bases lay in between. This CDR3 contains 14 residues. CDR3: CASSPSTGADTQYF. As DNA, the CDR3 is TGTGCCAGCTCACCATCTACAGGTGCAGATACGCAGTATTTT.

V and J are TRBV7-9 and TRBJ2-7; TRBD2 aligns across 9 bases. Germline CDR1 and CDR2: SEHNR and FQNEAQ (reference sequence). This CDR3 is built from 18 residues. Trimming at V came to 6 bases and at J to 2 bases, leaving 17 bases not matched to a gene. CDR3 residues: CASSSLAGPKGTTYEQYF. CDR3 coding DNA: TGTGCCAGCAGTAGTCTAGCGGGACCCAAGGGGACTACCTACGAGCAGTACTTC.

The chain recombines TRBV5-6 with TRBJ2-7; D not resolved. Between the trimmed V and J ends, which lost 3 bases and 2 bases, there was a span of 6 bases. In germline, CDR1 is SGHDT, CDR2 YYEEEE. The CDR3 is 12 residues long. The CDR3 bases are TGTGCCAGCAGCTACGGGCCCTACGAGCAGTACTTC. Its protein product is CASSYGPYEQYF.

This clone came up once. CDR3 coding DNA: TGTGCCAGCAGCGGAGGACTAGCGGATAGCACAGATACGCAGTATTTT. Its translation is CASSGGLADSTDTQYF. This chain links TRBV5-6 with TRBJ2-3, with TRBD2 identical over 10 bases. Germline CDR1 and CDR2: SGHDT and YYEEEE. V gave up 4 bases and J gave up 0 bases; unmatched junction bases: 5. CDR3 length: 16 amino acids.

V usage is TRBV6-1 and J usage is TRBJ1-1; the D gene is possibly TRBD1 (5 bases). Trimming stripped 7 bases from V and 4 bases from J, with 19 bases between. This CDR3 contains 15 residues. The germline gives CDR1 MNHNS, CDR2 SASEGT. The CDR3 sequence: CASMVGGGLGTEAFF. The CDR3 DNA reads TGTGCCAGCATGGTCGGGGGTGGGTTAGGCACTGAAGCTTTCTTT.

This chain joins TRBV11-2 and TRBJ2-7, with D unresolved. The germline gives CDR1 SGHAT, CDR2 FQNNGV. This CDR3 spans 14 amino acids. With 1 base removed from V and 2 bases from J, the gap between germline ends came to 9 bases. The CDR3 coding sequence is TGTGCCAGCAGCTTAGCCCTGGGAACCTACGAGCAGTACTTC. It translates to CASSLALGTYEQYF.

The chain has TRBV2 and TRBJ1-6; weak D call: TRBD1 (6 bases). V was shortened by 7 bases and J by 6 bases, with 10 bases between the two germline ends. Germline-derived CDR1 and CDR2 are SNHLY and FYNNEI. This CDR3 is built from 13 residues. Here the CDR3 reads CASMDRVNSPLHF. The CDR3 nucleotides are TGTGCCAGCATGGACAGAGTTAATTCACCCCTCCACTTT.

The gene calls are TRBV7-9 and TRBJ2-5; 7 bases fit TRBD2. The CDR3 length is 15 residues. Unmatched junction bases numbered 8, after V lost 2 bases and J lost 5 bases. CDR1 SEHNR and CDR2 FQNEAQ come from the germline V gene (reference sequence). The CDR3 DNA is TGTGCCAGCAGCTTATTAACGGGGGGAATGGAGACCCAGTACTTC. Translating it yields CASSLLTGGMETQYF.

The V gene is TRBV7-2, the J gene TRBJ1-1, with D unclear. V lost 3 bases to trimming and J lost 3 bases, with 14 bases between them. The CDR3 has 15 residues. Germline loops: CDR1 SGHTA, CDR2 FQGNSA. The CDR3 nucleotides read TGTGCCAGCAGCTTTAGCTCGAGTGGTGACACTGAAGCTTTCTTT. Its protein product is CASSFSSSGDTEAFF.

This clone has only a few counts. CDR3 residues: CASSYSNQGNQPQHF. The CDR3 DNA reads TGTGCCAGCAGTTACTCGAATCAAGGGAATCAGCCCCAGCATTTT. J is TRBJ1-5 and V is TRBV6-5; D is unresolved. The CDR3 sequence is 15 residues long. Germline V gene lookup returns CDR1 MNHEY and CDR2 SVGAGI. V was pared by 0 bases and J by 4 bases, with 10 bases between.

The chain recombines TRBV4-3 with TRBJ2-1; perhaps D is TRBD1 or TRBD2 (6 bases each). Trimming cost V 4 bases and J 9 bases, with 19 bases left between them. Germline-derived CDR1 and CDR2 are LGHNA and YSLEER. The CDR3 runs 15 residues. The CDR3: CASSRDGGGGGEQFF. The CDR3 nucleotides are TGCGCCAGCAGCCGGGATGGAGGGGGAGGAGGTGAGCAGTTCTTC.

The chain carries TRBV28 and TRBJ1-5, with D possibly being TRBD1 (6 bases). V gave up 7 bases and J gave up 2 bases, with 15 bases separating them. CDR3 size: 15 residues. CDR1 MDHEN and CDR2 SYDVKM come from the germline V gene. The CDR3 loop reads CASISGVVGNQPQHF. The CDR3 coding sequence is TGTGCCAGCATTTCAGGGGTAGTGGGCAATCAGCCCCAGCATTTT.

This chain links TRBV19 with TRBJ1-2; 7 bases align to TRBD1. The CDR3 covers 14 residues. V shed 6 bases, J shed 4 bases, and the junction held 8 bases outside the gene matches. Looked up from germline, CDR1 is LNHDA and CDR2 is SQIVND (reference sequence). CDR3 in amino acids: CASSLTGDFYGYTF. As DNA, the CDR3 is TGTGCCAGTAGCCTAACAGGGGACTTCTATGGCTACACCTTC.

The chain has TRBV3-1 (or the pseudogene TRBV3-2) and TRBJ2-2; D gene unclear. Germline V lookup: CDR1 LGHDT, CDR2 YNNKEL (reference sequence). V dropped 6 bases and J dropped 8 bases, with 13 bases sitting between them. CDR3 length: 13 amino acids. CDR3: CASSPRASGELFF. CDR3 sequence (DNA): TGTGCCAGCAGTCCCCGAGCGTCGGGGGAGCTGTTTTTT.

The chain joins TRBV20-1 to TRBJ1-4, with D perhaps TRBD1 (5 bases). This CDR3 contains 11 residues. The germline V gene has CDR1 DFQATT and CDR2 SNEGSKA (reference sequence). V was cut by 3 bases and J by 10 bases, with 9 bases left in between. Here the CDR3 reads CSASRGAKLFF. DNA for the CDR3: TGCAGTGCTAGTCGCGGGGCAAAACTGTTTTTT.

This chain links TRBV11-2 with TRBJ2-6; 8 bases are shared with TRBD1. Trimming at V came to 4 bases and at J to 4 bases, leaving 6 bases not matched to a gene. There are 16 residues in the CDR3. The V gene's germline CDR1 is SGHAT and CDR2 FQNNGV. The CDR3 nucleotides read TGTGCCAGCAGCTCTCGGACAGGGACCGGGGCCAACGTCCTGACTTTC. The encoded protein is CASSSRTGTGANVLTF.

The chain couples TRBV18 to TRBJ1-1; 7 positions match TRBD1. Germline V gives CDR1 KGHSH, CDR2 LQKENI. The CDR3 extends over 18 amino acids. Trimming removed 3 bases from V and 5 bases from J; junction bases left unmatched: 18. The CDR3 DNA reads TGTGCCAGCTCACCCGCGGGACAGAATCTCAAATATTTGACTGAAGCTTTCTTT. Translation: CASSPAGQNLKYLTEAFF.

The V gene is TRBV28, the J gene TRBJ2-5; the D is unclear. CDR3 length: 15 residues. Trimming removed 7 bases at V and 5 bases at J, with 20 bases between. Germline lookup yields CDR1 MDHEN and CDR2 SYDVKM. For the CDR3, the DNA is TGTGCCAGCAACCCAAGCCGGGTAGCTGGTGAGACCCAGTACTTC. Translating it yields CASNPSRVAGETQYF.

V gene TRBV30 combines with J gene TRBJ1-5; no definite D call. CDR1 and CDR2 (germline): GTSNPN, SVGIG (reference sequence). V shed 1 base and J shed 6 bases, with 7 bases lying between them. CDR3 size: 12 residues. CDR3 DNA sequence: TGTGCCTGGAGTGGACGGTCTCAGCCCCAGCATTTT. Its protein product is CAWSGRSQPQHF.

The CDR3 DNA follows: TGTGCCAGCAGCCAGAGACAGGGGTACTACGAGCAGTACTTC. This encodes CASSQRQGYYEQYF. The J gene is TRBJ2-7, the V gene TRBV14, with TRBD1 matching 8 bases. V lost 3 bases to trimming and J lost 3 bases; unmatched junction nucleotides: 4. Germline CDR1 and CDR2: SGHDN and FVKESK. The CDR3 has 14 amino acids.

CDR3 nucleotide sequence: TGTGCCAGCAGCGGAGCGGGAGTGAGCTACAATGAGCAGTTCTTC. Translated: CASSGAGVSYNEQFF. V and J are TRBV9 and TRBJ2-1, with 8 bases fitting TRBD2. The length of the CDR3 is 15 residues. CDR1 and CDR2 (germline): SGDLS, YYNGEE. J was trimmed by 3 bases and V by 3 bases; bases with no gene match: 5.

This clone was detected only once. The CDR3 is CASSQIRTGAETQYF. The CDR3 DNA follows: TGTGCCAGCTCACAAATCCGGACAGGGGCCGAGACCCAGTACTTC. The chain carries TRBV18 and TRBJ2-5; 9 nucleotides match TRBD1. This CDR3 is 15 amino acids long. V was clipped by 4 bases and J by 5 bases; unmatched bases: 8. From germline, CDR1 is KGHSH and CDR2 LQKENI.

The chain is built from TRBV6-1 and TRBJ2-7; D is unclear. This CDR3 has 14 residues. Germline V gene data show CDR1 as MNHNS and CDR2 as SASEGT. V gave up 2 bases and J gave up 4 bases, with 12 bases separating them. CDR3 in amino acids: CASSETARLYEQYF. The CDR3 DNA follows: TGTGCCAGCAGTGAAACGGCTAGGTTGTACGAGCAGTACTTC.

This clone is a singleton in its sample. This chain uses TRBV20-1 with TRBJ2-7, with 8 bases that match TRBD1. Germline V gives CDR1 DFQATT, CDR2 SNEGSKA (reference sequence). The CDR3 has 19 residues. V gave up 3 bases and J gave up 4 bases; unmatched junction bases: 23. The DNA of the CDR3 is TGCAGTGCTAGTGATGGCCCGATGAGGACAGGGTTGGGGTCTTACGAGCAGTACTTC. Residues: CSASDGPMRTGLGSYEQYF.

The chain has TRBV28 and TRBJ1-1; tentative D call: TRBD1 (6 bases). The length of the CDR3 is 13 residues. Trimming cost V 5 bases and J 8 bases, with 15 bases left between them. Germline V gives CDR1 MDHEN, CDR2 SYDVKM. CDR3 sequence (DNA): TGTGCCAGCAGTCGCTCAGGGGTGGCCGAAGCTTTCTTT. Protein product: CASSRSGVAEAFF.